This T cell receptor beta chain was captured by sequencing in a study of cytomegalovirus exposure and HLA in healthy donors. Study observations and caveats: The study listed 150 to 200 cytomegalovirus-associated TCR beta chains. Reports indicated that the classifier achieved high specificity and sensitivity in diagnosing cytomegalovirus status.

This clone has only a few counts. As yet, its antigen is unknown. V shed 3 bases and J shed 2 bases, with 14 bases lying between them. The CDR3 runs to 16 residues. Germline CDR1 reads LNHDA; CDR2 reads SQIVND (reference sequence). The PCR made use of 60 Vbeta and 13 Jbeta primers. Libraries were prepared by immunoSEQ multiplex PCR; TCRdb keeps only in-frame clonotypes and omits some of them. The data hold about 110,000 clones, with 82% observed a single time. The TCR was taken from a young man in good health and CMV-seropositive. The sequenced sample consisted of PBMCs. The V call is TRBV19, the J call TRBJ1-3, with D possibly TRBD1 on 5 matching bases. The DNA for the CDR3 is TGTGCCAGTAGTATGACTCAGGGTACGGCTGGAAACACCATATATTTT. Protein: CASSMTQGTAGNTIYF.